The present entry profiles one TCR beta chain with its context. The antigen is unknown. CDR1 SGHDT and CDR2 YYEEEE come from the germline V gene. V shed 3 bases and J shed 2 bases, with 9 bases lying between them. The CDR3 is 14 amino acids. The data originate from a study of OX40 agonist ivuxolimab in advanced cancers. Study overall: The patients got ivuxolimab, which is an agonistic anti-OX40 (CD134) antibody. The eligibility criteria allowed prior anti-PD-1, anti-PD-L1 or anti-CTLA-4 therapy, and 30% to 45% had some. Findings and limits, study-wide: Within 6 weeks, CD4+ and CD8+ blood T cells expanded clonally at 0.1 to 3.0 mg/kg.

Using immunoSEQ multiplex PCR, the repertoire was profiled, and TCRdb retains in-frame clones only, with some absent. The data contain tens of thousands of clones, over 80% of them seen just once; the ten biggest clones take up 0.3% to 0.4%. The J gene is TRBJ1-3, the V gene TRBV5-6; no clear D gene. The sequences come from CD4+ or CD8+ T cells sorted from blood, collected in a trial of the OX40 agonist ivuxolimab. The TCR was taken from an adult with an advanced solid tumor such as melanoma, head and neck, liver or kidney cancer. CDR3 coding DNA: TGTGCCAGCAGCTCAAGGTTTGCTGGAAACACCATATATTTT. Translation: CASSSRFAGNTIYF. Complete variable domain (other parts from reference TRBV5-6 and TRBJ1-3): DAGVTQSPTHLIKTRGQQVTLRCSPKSGHDTVSWYQQALGQGPQFIFQYYEEEERQRGNFPDRFSGHQFPNYSSELNVNALLLGDSALYLCASSSRFAGNTIYFGEGSWLTVV.